One sample yielded the 14 T cell receptor beta chains listed below, sequenced in a study of naive and memory T cell subsets. Treatment in this sample: skin biopsy from PPD injection site in Mantoux-positive individual. TCR cDNA received a 3' ligated oligonucleotide that carried a UMI. Ligated cDNA underwent four rounds of PCR with nested alpha and beta constant region primers and SP2. Via MiXCR, TCRdb re-called the UMI-ligation and nested PCR reads, giving one row per CDR3 protein. Among approximately 37,000 distinct CDR3 sequences listed, approximately 11% were seen once. The starting material was skin, obtained from a tuberculin skin test site. Source of these receptors: an adult in good health.

This clonotype was picked up a small number of times. The V and J genes are TRBV28 and TRBJ2-7, with TRBD2 matching 11 bases. Unmatched junction bases numbered 1, after V lost 4 bases and J lost 2 bases. The germline V gene encodes CDR1 MDHEN and CDR2 SYDVKM. The CDR3 extends over 14 amino acids. The CDR3 is CASSSGLAAYEQYF. The CDR3 nucleotides read TGTGCCAGCAGTTCGGGACTAGCGGCCTACGAGCAGTACTTC.

This clonotype occurred many times. This sequence joins TRBV20-1 and TRBJ2-3; 10 positions match TRBD2. Germline V gene data show CDR1 as DFQATT and CDR2 as SNEGSKA (reference sequence). The CDR3 is 15 residues long. V shed 1 base and J 1 base; nucleotides not matched to a gene: 2. The CDR3 coding sequence is TGCAGTGCTAGAGTCCTAGCGGGGGGCACAGATACGCAGTATTTT. Translation: CSARVLAGGTDTQYF.

This clonotype was counted at least ten times. The chain carries TRBV7-3 and TRBJ2-1; perhaps TRBD1 as D (6 bases). Trimming stripped 1 base from V and 5 bases from J, with 15 bases between. Germline V CDR1 and CDR2: SGHTA, FQGTGA. This CDR3 region has 16 residues. CDR3 loop: CASSLNRAGTDNEQFF. The DNA of the CDR3 is TGTGCCAGCAGCTTAAACAGGGCAGGGACCGACAATGAGCAGTTCTTC.

The V and J genes are TRBV24-1 and TRBJ1-2; D gene unclear. V was trimmed by 9 bases and J by 0 bases, leaving 10 bases between them. Germline lookup yields CDR1 KGHDR and CDR2 SFDVKD. The CDR3 runs 13 residues. Written as DNA, the CDR3 is TGTGCCACCCGCTCCGGGACTAACTATGGCTACACCTTC. It encodes CATRSGTNYGYTF.

This clonotype was seen many times. The J gene is TRBJ1-2, the V gene TRBV6-5; no definite D call. V gave up 7 bases and J gave up 8 bases, with 14 bases separating them. CDR1 and CDR2 from the germline V gene are MNHEY and SVGAGI. The CDR3 runs 12 residues. CDR3 in DNA: TGTGCCAGCAAACCAGTGCTTGGGGGCTACACCTTC. This translates into CASKPVLGGYTF.

This clonotype came up many times. The chain links TRBV4-2 to TRBJ2-3; the D gene could be TRBD1 or TRBD2 (5 bases each). Germline-derived CDR1 and CDR2 are LGHNA and YNFKEQ. V was trimmed by 0 bases and J by 3 bases, leaving 10 bases between them. This CDR3 contains 15 residues. CDR3 sequence: CASSQDWDGTDTQYF. The CDR3 nucleotides read TGTGCCAGCAGCCAAGATTGGGACGGAACAGATACGCAGTATTTT.

This clonotype was recorded many times. The chain carries TRBV19 and TRBJ2-6; no clear D gene. The CDR3 totals 17 residues. Germline CDR1 is LNHDA and CDR2 is SQIVND (reference sequence). V was cut by 3 bases and J by 2 bases, with 14 bases left in between. The CDR3 nucleotides read TGTGCCAGTAGTATTCTACGTCCCGAGGCTGGGGCCAACGTCCTGACTTTC. This encodes CASSILRPEAGANVLTF.

This clonotype showed up many times. The chain joins TRBV10-3 to TRBJ2-3; the match to TRBD2 covers 7 bases. V lost 9 bases to trimming and J lost 0 bases; unmatched junction nucleotides: 12. In germline, CDR1 is ENHRY, CDR2 SYGVKD. The CDR3 loop spans 16 amino acids. The CDR3 DNA follows: TGTGCCATTCGAGCAAGGCGGGGGTCTAGCACAGATACGCAGTATTTT. Protein sequence: CAIRARRGSSTDTQYF.

In this sample, this clonotype is medium-sized (0.01 to 0.1%). The J gene is TRBJ2-1, the V gene TRBV29-1; no firm D call. CDR1 is SQVTM, CDR2 ANQGSEA, per germline. V was pared by 6 bases and J by 5 bases, with 11 bases between. The CDR3 extends over 12 amino acids. The CDR3 region has the DNA TGCAGCGTACGAGAATACAACAATGAGCAGTTCTTC. Its protein product is CSVREYNNEQFF.

The table lists this clonotype with a few counts. The chain uses TRBV10-3 and TRBJ1-2, with D perhaps matching TRBD1 (5 bases). The V end lost 5 bases, the J end lost 4 bases, and 11 bases lay between the germline ends. CDR1 ENHRY and CDR2 SYGVKD come from the germline V gene. The CDR3 sequence is 13 residues long. The CDR3 nucleotides read TGTGCCATCAGTTGGGGGACCGGCTATGGCTACACCTTC. Protein sequence: CAISWGTGYGYTF.

This clonotype was seen many times. The CDR3 reads CASSTWSVNTEAFF. The CDR3 region has the DNA TGCGCCAGCAGCACCTGGTCCGTGAACACTGAAGCTTTCTTT. V and J are TRBV5-1 and TRBJ1-1; D is uncertain. From germline, CDR1 is SGHRS and CDR2 YFSETQ. V lost 4 bases and J 0 bases, leaving 10 bases between the germline ends. The CDR3 loop spans 14 amino acids.

This clonotype has at least ten counts. This sequence joins TRBV20-1 and TRBJ2-3; unclear D gene. Germline loops: CDR1 DFQATT, CDR2 SNEGSKA (reference sequence). The V end was cut by 0 bases, the J end by 2 bases, with 6 bases between. The CDR3 has 13 amino acids. The CDR3 DNA follows: TGCAGTGCTAGAGAAGACGTCACAGATACGCAGTATTTT. Its translation: CSAREDVTDTQYF.

This clonotype was recorded at least ten times. The chain is built from TRBV12-3 or TRBV12-4 and TRBJ1-5; weak D call: TRBD1 (5 bases). V dropped 4 bases and J dropped 4 bases, with 11 bases sitting between them. The CDR3 extends over 14 amino acids. The CDR3 sequence is CASSSGTVNQPQHF. Here the CDR3 DNA reads TGTGCCAGCAGTTCCGGGACGGTTAATCAGCCCCAGCATTTT.

In the case of this clonotype: This could be a read error, since a much larger clone is one nucleotide away. The J gene is TRBJ1-5, the V gene TRBV20-1; D is possibly TRBD1 (6 bases). Germline assignment: CDR1 DFQATT and CDR2 SNEGSKA (reference sequence). There are 14 residues in the CDR3. The CDR3: CSARGGAPNQPQNF. CDR3 coding DNA: TGCAGTGCTAGAGGGGGGGCCCCTAATCAGCCCCAGAATTTT.